These 28 T cell receptor beta chains originate from one sample sequenced in a study of blood T cell repertoires in COVID-19 (dated by TCRdb to 2018 to 2020). The method was the immunoSEQ multiplex PCR assay. The source is immuneACCESS, and TCRdb retained only in-frame sequences with V and J called. Part of the clones is not carried over; for the studies checked, unresolved V genes explain less than half of this, and the remainder is unexplained. This sample comprises about 160,000 clones, roughly nine tenths of them detected only once. More than 6.5% of the sample lies in the top ten. Material for sequencing was PBMCs or T cells enriched from blood (not recorded which). All receptors come from a woman aged 50 to 60 who had recovered from COVID-19.

This clone was counted a single time. The gene calls are TRBV5-5 and TRBJ1-1, with TRBD1 as a possible D gene (6 bases). This CDR3 comprises 16 residues. Germline lookup yields CDR1 SGHKS and CDR2 YYEKEE (reference sequence). Trimming left V 3 bases short and J 1 base short, with 16 bases between. The CDR3 region has the DNA TGTGCCAGCAGCTCGACCTGGGACAAAACGAACACTGAAGCTTTCTTT. This codes for CASSSTWDKTNTEAFF.

CDR3 nucleotides: TGCAGCGTGGCAGACAGGGAACTCTACGAGCAGTACTTC. The encoded protein is CSVADRELYEQYF. The gene calls are TRBV29-1 and TRBJ2-7; 7 nucleotides agree with TRBD1. The CDR3 sequence is 13 residues long. The germline V gene has CDR1 SQVTM and CDR2 ANQGSEA. Losses at the gene ends were 6 bases for V and 3 bases for J; bases not matched to a gene: 8.

The genes are TRBV10-2 and TRBJ2-7; 7 nucleotides match TRBD2. This CDR3 has 15 amino acids. Trimming removed 2 bases from V and 2 bases from J; junction bases left unmatched: 6. CDR1 and CDR2 (germline): WSHSY, SAAADI. The chain's CDR3 is CASSEVASGPYEQYF. The DNA of the CDR3 is TGCGCCAGCAGTGAGGTGGCTAGCGGTCCCTACGAGCAGTACTTC.

This chain joins TRBV7-9 and TRBJ2-7; possibly TRBD2 for D (6 bases). V was cut by 8 bases and J by 2 bases, with 13 bases left in between. This CDR3 contains 13 residues. Germline V gene lookup returns CDR1 SEHNR and CDR2 FQNEAQ (reference sequence). CDR3 DNA: TGTGCCAGCGGAGGGACCGGGGCCTACGAGCAGTACTTC. Translating it yields CASGGTGAYEQYF.

The V and J genes are TRBV13 and TRBJ1-3; D is ambiguous. This CDR3 has 15 residues. V was clipped by 0 bases and J by 4 bases, with 10 bases between them. Per the germline V gene, CDR1 is PRHDT and CDR2 is FYEKMQ (reference sequence). The CDR3 reads CASSLGPRLGNTIYF. The DNA of the CDR3 is TGTGCCAGCAGCTTAGGCCCCCGGTTGGGAAACACCATATATTTT.

The rearrangement joins TRBV3-1 (or the pseudogene TRBV3-2) to TRBJ1-2; D remains ambiguous. Germline loops: CDR1 LGHDT, CDR2 YNNKEL (reference sequence). The CDR3 runs to 14 residues. V gave up 1 base and J gave up 4 bases, with 10 bases separating them. CDR3 amino acids: CASSQGRAGYGYTF. The CDR3 DNA reads TGTGCCAGCAGCCAAGGGAGGGCAGGCTATGGCTACACCTTC.

Here the CDR3 DNA reads TGCAGCGCCCTAACAGGGACGAACACTGAAGCTTTCTTT. Translating it yields CSALTGTNTEAFF. The chain is built from TRBV29-1 and TRBJ1-1, with a weak D call TRBD1 (6 bases). This CDR3 contains 13 residues. Germline values: CDR1 SQVTM, CDR2 ANQGSEA. Trimming removed 7 bases at V and 1 base at J, with 13 bases between.

V and J are TRBV12-3 or TRBV12-4 and TRBJ2-7, with a possible D match to TRBD1 (6 bases). The germline V and J ends were trimmed by 4 bases and 6 bases, with 13 bases remaining between them. The CDR3 is made up of 13 amino acids. CDR3 amino acids: CASSYSGTPEQYF. CDR3 nucleotides: TGTGCCAGCAGTTACTCCGGGACACCCGAGCAGTACTTC.

The chain couples TRBV6-5 to TRBJ2-7; 11 bases align to TRBD2. V lost 0 bases and J lost 3; bases outside the gene matches: 1. This CDR3 has 15 amino acids. Germline V gene lookup returns CDR1 MNHEY and CDR2 SVGAGI. In DNA, the CDR3 is TGTGCCAGCAGTTACTCCGGGACTAGCGGCTACGAGCAGTACTTC. As protein: CASSYSGTSGYEQYF.

This rearrangement joins TRBV25-1 to TRBJ2-7; D is unresolved. The germline V gene has CDR1 MGHDK and CDR2 SYGVNS. The CDR3 length is 13 residues. Trimming shortened V by 0 bases and J by 2 bases, and 5 bases separated the two germline ends. CDR3 sequence reads: CASSEYPPYEQYF. CDR3 nucleotides: TGTGCCAGCAGTGAATACCCTCCCTACGAGCAGTACTTC.

The sample holds one count of this clone. The chain joins TRBV11-2 to TRBJ2-7, with TRBD2 identical over 8 bases. Germline CDR1 and CDR2: SGHAT and FQNNGV. This CDR3 comprises 16 residues. The trim removed 3 bases at V and 4 bases at J, leaving 11 bases unmatched. DNA for the CDR3: TGTGCCAGCAGCTTTCGGGGGGGGGAGTCCCTATACGAGCAGTACTTC. This gives the protein CASSFRGGESLYEQYF.

J is TRBJ1-5 and V is TRBV19, with D uncertain. CDR3 size: 14 residues. Per germline, CDR1 LNHDA and CDR2 SQIVND (reference sequence). Trimming cost V 2 bases and J 0 bases, with 5 bases left between them. CDR3 in DNA: TGTGCCAGTAGTATAAAACATAGCAATCAGCCCCAGCATTTT. The encoded protein is CASSIKHSNQPQHF.

The chain joins TRBV28 to TRBJ2-1; 8 nucleotides agree with TRBD2. Germline V lookup: CDR1 MDHEN, CDR2 SYDVKM. The CDR3 has 14 amino acids. Germline trimming cut 4 bases from V and 10 bases from J; bases unmatched to any gene: 9. The CDR3 DNA reads as TGTGCCAGCAGTTCGTCCGGACTAGCCGGGGAGCAGTTCTTC. Protein sequence: CASSSSGLAGEQFF.

J is TRBJ2-5 and V is TRBV7-6; 10 bases fit TRBD2. Per germline, CDR1 SGHVS and CDR2 FNYEAQ. Germline trimming cut 3 bases from V and 2 bases from J; bases unmatched to any gene: 0. The CDR3 spans 14 residues. The CDR3 nucleotides read TGTGCCAGCAGCTTGACTAGCGGGCAAGAGACCCAGTACTTC. It yields the protein CASSLTSGQETQYF.

The chain is built from TRBV7-9 and TRBJ2-3; D might be TRBD2 (5 bases). CDR1 and CDR2 (germline): SEHNR, FQNEAQ (reference sequence). CDR3 length equals 13 residues. V lost 5 bases and J lost 9, with 15 bases in between. In DNA form, the CDR3 reads TGTGCCAGCAGCCTTACGGACTCCCAGACGCAGTATTTT. This encodes CASSLTDSQTQYF.

This clone has just one count. The rearrangement links TRBV19 to TRBJ2-1, with 7 bases lining up with TRBD2. Germline CDR1 reads LNHDA; CDR2 reads SQIVND (reference sequence). This CDR3 has 14 residues. The trim removed 5 bases at V and 3 bases at J, leaving 4 bases unmatched. In DNA, the CDR3 is TGTGCCAGTAGTTTAGCTAGCGGCTACAATGAGCAGTTCTTC. Protein product: CASSLASGYNEQFF.

Only one count was recorded for this clone. V and J are TRBV30 and TRBJ2-7, with D perhaps TRBD1 (6 bases). The germline CDR1 and CDR2 sequences are GTSNPN and SVGIG (reference sequence). The CDR3 has 14 residues. The V end was cut by 1 base, the J end by 2 bases, with 12 bases between. CDR3: CAWSGTAPTYEQYF. CDR3 sequence (DNA): TGTGCCTGGAGTGGGACAGCGCCCACCTACGAGCAGTACTTC.

The rearrangement links TRBV13 to TRBJ2-7; D uncertain. The CDR3 runs 11 residues. V lost 3 bases and J 6 bases, leaving 6 bases between the germline ends. Germline CDR1 reads PRHDT; CDR2 reads FYEKMQ (reference sequence). In nucleotides, the CDR3 is TGTGCCAGCAGCTTTAAGCTCGAGCAGTACTTC. Amino acids: CASSFKLEQYF.

This rearrangement joins TRBV4-1 to TRBJ2-6, with 10 bases lining up with TRBD1. Germline trimming cut 4 bases from V and 3 bases from J; bases unmatched to any gene: 3. CDR3 length: 16 residues. CDR1 is MGHRA, CDR2 YSYEKL, per germline. Here the CDR3 DNA reads TGCGCCAGCAGCCGAGACAGGGGGCGTGGGGCCAACGTCCTGACTTTC. Translation gives CASSRDRGRGANVLTF.

The chain uses TRBV7-9 and TRBJ2-6, with D tentatively TRBD1 (5 bases). The germline CDR1 and CDR2 sequences are SEHNR and FQNEAQ (reference sequence). V was clipped by 5 bases and J by 1 base, with 15 bases between them. The CDR3 extends over 17 amino acids. For the CDR3, the DNA is TGTGCCAGCAGCCGAGCACTCCAGGGATCTGGGGCCAACGTCCTGACTTTC. Its translation is CASSRALQGSGANVLTF.

The chain couples TRBV9 to TRBJ1-3; 10 bases line up with TRBD1. In germline, CDR1 is SGDLS, CDR2 YYNGEE. The CDR3 is 19 amino acids. J lost 2 bases, V lost 4 bases, and 15 bases had no gene match. The CDR3 reads CASSQNPTGQGFAGNTIYF. CDR3 nucleotides: TGTGCCAGCAGCCAAAATCCAACGGGACAGGGGTTTGCTGGAAACACCATATATTTT. The whole variable domain, remainder taken from reference TRBV9 and TRBJ1-3, is DSGVTQTPKHLITATGQRVTLRCSPRSGDLSVYWYQQSLDQGLQFLIQYYNGEERAKGNILERFSAQQFPDLHSELNLSSLELGDSALYFCASSQNPTGQGFAGNTIYFGEGSWLTVV.

Points on this clone: Different DNA sequences within this sample yield the same CDR3. This sequence joins TRBV28 and TRBJ1-3; 9 bases line up with TRBD1. Trimming took 3 bases from V and 2 from J; bases not matched to a gene: 2. The CDR3 contains 15 residues. Germline-derived CDR1 and CDR2 are MDHEN and SYDVKM. Written as DNA, the CDR3 is TGTGCCAGCAGTTTGAGACAGGGGGCTGGAAACACCATATATTTT. The encoded protein is CASSLRQGAGNTIYF.

This chain connects TRBV24-1 to TRBJ2-2, with 10 bases aligning to TRBD1. The V gene's germline CDR1 is KGHDR and CDR2 SFDVKD. Trimming took 9 bases from V and 5 from J; bases not matched to a gene: 2. The CDR3 loop spans 13 amino acids. CDR3 nucleotide sequence: TGTGCCACCGGGGGACAGGGGACCGGGGAGCTGTTTTTT. Residues: CATGGQGTGELFF.

The J gene is TRBJ2-7, the V gene TRBV19; TRBD2 aligns across 12 bases. Germline loops: CDR1 LNHDA, CDR2 SQIVND (reference sequence). There are 17 residues in the CDR3. With 5 bases clipped from V and 7 bases from J, the junction kept 15 bases outside the gene matches. As DNA, the CDR3 is TGTGCCAGTAGTCCTTTGACTAGCGGGAGCCGTTTGGGGGAGCAGTACTTC. Translation gives CASSPLTSGSRLGEQYF.

This chain uses TRBV7-8 with TRBJ1-1; D not certain. Germline CDR1 and CDR2: SGHVS and FQNEAQ. The CDR3 loop spans 15 amino acids. Trimming took 1 base from V and 1 from J, leaving 10 bases between them. The CDR3: CASSLGAGPNTEAFF. CDR3 DNA: TGTGCCAGCAGCTTAGGTGCCGGTCCGAACACTGAAGCTTTCTTT.

This chain connects TRBV19 to TRBJ2-6, with 7 positions matching TRBD2. The trim removed 4 bases at V and 1 base at J, leaving 7 bases unmatched. The V gene's germline CDR1 is LNHDA and CDR2 SQIVND (reference sequence). The CDR3 has 17 residues. The CDR3 loop is CASSRGLGRSGANVLTF. Here the CDR3 DNA reads TGTGCCAGTAGTAGAGGACTAGGAAGGTCTGGGGCCAACGTCCTGACTTTC. Together with reference TRBV19 and TRBJ2-6, the CDR3 gives the full variable domain: DGGITQSPKYLFRKEGQNVTLSCEQNLNHDAMYWYRQDPGQGLRLIYYSQIVNDFQKGDIAEGYSVSREKKESFPLTVTSAQKNPTAFYLCASSRGLGRSGANVLTFGAGSRLTVL.

The V call is TRBV9, the J call TRBJ2-3, with TRBD1 as a possible D gene (5 bases). This CDR3 has 17 amino acids. CDR1 and CDR2 (germline): SGDLS, YYNGEE. Deletions cut 0 bases from V and 3 bases from J, with 17 bases between. The CDR3 nucleotides are TGTGCCAGCAGCGTAGAGGCAGGGTCCTTCCCTACAGATACGCAGTATTTT. Translating it yields CASSVEAGSFPTDTQYF.

The rearrangement joins TRBV5-4 to TRBJ2-3; 7 nucleotides align to TRBD2. CDR1 is SGHNT, CDR2 YYREEE, per germline (reference sequence). There are 14 residues in the CDR3. After removal of 5 bases from V and 4 bases from J, the junction contained 7 bases not matched to a gene. CDR3 DNA: TGTGCCAGCAGTCATCAGCGGGGCCCAGATACGCAGTATTTT. Translating gives CASSHQRGPDTQYF.